The 11 T cell receptor beta chains given below trace back to one sample, sequenced in a study of cytomegalovirus exposure and HLA in healthy donors. This PCR relied on a set of 60 Vbeta primers and 13 Jbeta primers. Sequencing was performed with immunoSEQ multiplex PCR; in TCRdb, only in-frame clones are kept and a portion is missing. The data show roughly 180,000 clones, around 80% seen once. The specimen was PBMCs. These receptors all stem from a woman in her thirties in good health and CMV-seronegative.

This rearrangement joins TRBV27 to TRBJ1-3; D unclear. The CDR3 totals 14 residues. Trimming pared 6 bases from V and 0 bases from J, leaving 9 bases between. The germline V gene has CDR1 MNHEY and CDR2 SMNVEV (reference sequence). CDR3 sequence (DNA): TGTGCCAGCAGGAGAGGTAGCTCTGGAAACACCATATATTTT. Protein: CASRRGSSGNTIYF.

The V gene is TRBV7-8, the J gene TRBJ2-4, with 7 positions matching TRBD1. V trimming: 5 bases; J trimming: 9 bases; junction bases outside the gene matches: 10. The germline CDR1 and CDR2 sequences are SGHVS and FQNEAQ. The CDR3 is 14 amino acids. The CDR3 region is CASSNTRQGRIQYF. The CDR3 bases are TGTGCCAGCAGCAACACACGACAGGGTCGCATTCAGTACTTC. Full variable domain (missing parts from reference TRBV7-8 and TRBJ2-4): GAGVSQSPRYKVAKRGQDVALRCDPISGHVSLFWYQQALGQGPEFLTYFQNEAQLDKSGLPSDRFFAERPEGSVSTLKIQRTQQEDSAVYLCASSNTRQGRIQYFGAGTRLSVL.

This clone was recorded only once. The CDR3 region is CASSGLASGGGDTQYF. For the CDR3, the DNA is TGCGCCAGCAGCGGTTTGGCTAGCGGGGGAGGAGATACGCAGTATTTT. The genes are TRBV5-1 and TRBJ2-3; 10 bases fit TRBD2. This CDR3 comprises 16 residues. The trim removed 4 bases at V and 5 bases at J, leaving 10 bases unmatched. CDR1 is SGHRS, CDR2 YFSETQ, per germline.

This clone was observed a handful of times. One end of the junction varies from germline; a read error may be responsible. The V gene is TRBV2, the J gene TRBJ2-1, with a possible D match to TRBD2 (6 bases). The CDR3 is made up of 11 amino acids. Germline CDR1 reads SNHLY; CDR2 reads FYNNEI. The CDR3 region has the DNA TGTGCCAGCAGTGAAGCGATTCGGGGGATCTTC. Amino acid sequence: CASSEAIRGIF. Full variable domain (missing parts from reference TRBV2 and TRBJ2-1): EPEVTQTPSHQVTQMGQEVILRCVPISNHLYFYWYRQILGQKVEFLVSFYNNEISEKSEIFDDQFSVERPDGSNFTLKIRSTKLEDSAMYFCASSEAIRGIFGPGTRLTVL.

This chain joins TRBV5-1 and TRBJ1-3; D is undetermined. The CDR3 length is 18 residues. The V gene lost 0 bases and the J gene lost 0 bases, with 16 bases spanning the gap. In germline, CDR1 is SGHRS, CDR2 YFSETQ. In nucleotides, the CDR3 is TGCGCCAGCAGCTTGGAAGGATCGGCAGGCAACTCTGGAAACACCATATATTTT. The encoded protein is CASSLEGSAGNSGNTIYF.

The chain is built from TRBV19 and TRBJ2-2; TRBD2 is a possible D gene (6 bases). The CDR3 has 16 residues. Germline loops: CDR1 LNHDA, CDR2 SQIVND (reference sequence). V was pared by 7 bases and J by 1 base, with 16 bases between. Here the CDR3 reads CASIKPGLGNTGELFF. As DNA, the CDR3 is TGTGCCAGTATCAAACCGGGACTGGGGAACACCGGGGAGCTGTTTTTT.

The chain couples TRBV11-2 to TRBJ2-6; TRBD1 might be the D (5 bases). The V gene's germline CDR1 is SGHAT and CDR2 FQNNGV. Trimming cost V 0 bases and J 0 bases, with 15 bases left between them. The CDR3 totals 19 residues. The CDR3 nucleotides read TGTGCCAGCAGCTTAGATCCACTGGGGCCAGGCTCTGGGGCCAACGTCCTGACTTTC. Translation: CASSLDPLGPGSGANVLTF.

The chain links TRBV18 to TRBJ1-6; 9 bases match TRBD1. The CDR3 contains 15 residues. The V gene end was trimmed by 0 bases and the J gene end by 9 bases; junction bases not matched to a gene: 3. Germline-derived CDR1 and CDR2 are KGHSH and LQKENI. CDR3 loop: CASSPPGQGTSPLHF. CDR3 nucleotide sequence: TGTGCCAGCTCACCACCGGGACAGGGAACTTCACCCCTCCACTTT.

This clone was detected once. V gene TRBV5-1 combines with J gene TRBJ2-2, with TRBD1 matching over 7 bases. The CDR3 is 15 amino acids. Germline values: CDR1 SGHRS, CDR2 YFSETQ. After removal of 7 bases from V and 1 base from J, the junction contained 7 bases not matched to a gene. CDR3 sequence: CASGLGTVNTGELFF. CDR3 bases: TGCGCCAGCGGGTTGGGGACAGTGAACACCGGGGAGCTGTTTTTT.

This clone was counted only a few times. The chain is built from TRBV5-6 and TRBJ1-2, with D possibly TRBD1 on 5 matching bases. This CDR3 has 13 amino acids. Trimming pared 3 bases from V and 1 base from J, leaving 7 bases between. Germline loops: CDR1 SGHDT, CDR2 YYEEEE. CDR3 sequence (DNA): TGTGCCAGCAGCTCAGACAGTAACTATGGCTACACCTTC. It codes for CASSSDSNYGYTF.

The chain is built from TRBV18 and TRBJ2-1; D not certain. The CDR3 runs to 16 residues. V lost 2 bases, J lost 0 bases, and 11 bases lay in between. Germline loops: CDR1 KGHSH, CDR2 LQKENI. The chain's CDR3 is CASSPYKTSSYNEQFF. The CDR3 DNA reads TGTGCCAGCTCACCATATAAGACAAGCTCCTACAATGAGCAGTTCTTC.